Many counts were recorded for the clone carrying this T cell receptor (beta chain). TCRdb reprocessed the RT-PCR reads with MiXCR, giving one entry per CDR3 protein. This sample has more than 550,000 distinct CDR3 sequences, with 14% found just once. There are 12 residues in the CDR3. Trimming removed 3 bases from V and 4 bases from J, with 6 bases in between. Germline CDR1 reads ENHRY; CDR2 reads SYGVKD. The sequenced material came from memory CD4+ T cells from blood. The rearrangement links TRBV10-3 to TRBJ2-5; no clear D gene. The TCR was taken from a female donor in good health, serving as a healthy control. The CDR3 nucleotides are TGTGCCATCAGTGATGGTCCAGAGACCCAGTACTTC. It is translated as CAISDGPETQYF.